These 32 T cell receptor beta chains came from one sample sequenced in a study of TIL therapy for anti-PD-1-resistant metastatic lung cancer. As for time point: pre-treatment sample, taken before nivolumab and TIL therapy. The libraries were made with immunoSEQ v3. Repertoires were generated with immunoSEQ multiplex PCR, while TCRdb's copy carries only in-frame clones and drops some. Of 25,000 to 35,000 clones in the sample, 74% are singletons; the top ten hold 2.5% to 3%. The material was blood, obtained at baseline. The origin of the receptors is a woman between 30 and 80 years old with non-small cell lung cancer.

The gene calls are TRBV7-8 and TRBJ2-3, with D tentatively TRBD2 (6 bases). The V end was cut by 3 bases, the J end by 0 bases, with 7 bases between. CDR3 length equals 14 residues. Germline V CDR1 and CDR2: SGHVS, FQNEAQ. The CDR3 loop is CASSFGTSTDTQYF. The DNA of the CDR3 is TGTGCCAGCAGCTTTGGGACTAGCACAGATACGCAGTATTTT.

The V gene is TRBV2, the J gene TRBJ2-7, with unresolved D. With 1 base removed from V and 7 bases from J, the gap between germline ends came to 8 bases. Germline values: CDR1 SNHLY, CDR2 FYNNEI. This CDR3 has 12 amino acids. In DNA, the CDR3 is TGTGCCAGCAGTGAAGACGGGCAGGAGCAGTACTTC. It encodes CASSEDGQEQYF.

This chain connects TRBV2 to TRBJ2-3; 11 bases are a match to TRBD2. This CDR3 region has 15 residues. CDR1 and CDR2 (germline): SNHLY, FYNNEI. The J segment lost 9 bases and the V segment lost 4 bases, leaving 9 bases of the junction unmatched. The CDR3 DNA sequence: TGTGCCAGCAGTGGCGCCGGGACTAGCGGAAGGACGCAGTATTTT. This gives the protein CASSGAGTSGRTQYF.

This clone was observed a handful of times. V usage is TRBV5-1 and J usage is TRBJ1-1, with D unclear. The CDR3 loop spans 16 amino acids. Germline V gene sequence: CDR1 SGHRS, CDR2 YFSETQ. The V gene lost 4 bases and the J gene lost 0 bases, with 16 bases spanning the gap. This CDR3 is CASSPGIQRMNTEAFF. DNA of the CDR3: TGCGCCAGCAGCCCTGGGATTCAGAGAATGAACACTGAAGCTTTCTTT.

The chain employs TRBV5-6 and TRBJ1-2; D is ambiguous. The CDR3 spans 13 residues. Trimming removed 3 bases from V and 3 bases from J, with 9 bases in between. Germline-derived CDR1 and CDR2 are SGHDT and YYEEEE. CDR3 DNA sequence: TGTGCCAGCAGCTCGACGCAGTACTATGGCTACACCTTC. Translation gives CASSSTQYYGYTF. The full variable domain, completed using reference TRBV5-6 and TRBJ1-2, is DAGVTQSPTHLIKTRGQQVTLRCSPKSGHDTVSWYQQALGQGPQFIFQYYEEEERQRGNFPDRFSGHQFPNYSSELNVNALLLGDSALYLCASSSTQYYGYTFGSGTRLTVV.

DNA of the CDR3: TGTGCCAGCAGCGTAGGGCCGGGGACAGGGTACGAGCAGTACTTC. As protein: CASSVGPGTGYEQYF. The chain carries TRBV9 and TRBJ2-7, with 9 positions matching TRBD1. This CDR3 is 15 amino acids long. The germline V gene has CDR1 SGDLS and CDR2 YYNGEE. Unmatched junction bases numbered 5, after V lost 0 bases and J lost 4 bases.

The rearrangement joins TRBV4-1 to TRBJ2-6; 8 bases map to TRBD1. Germline CDR1 and CDR2: MGHRA and YSYEKL. V lost 5 bases, J lost 1 base, and 10 bases stayed unmatched. The CDR3 covers 18 residues. CDR3: CASSSVQGVVSGANVLTF. CDR3 nucleotide sequence: TGCGCCAGCAGCTCTGTACAGGGGGTGGTTTCTGGGGCCAACGTCCTGACTTTC.

Only a few counts were recorded for this clone. The chain carries TRBV28 and TRBJ2-3; D remains unclear. Per the germline V gene, CDR1 is MDHEN and CDR2 is SYDVKM. This CDR3 is 12 amino acids long. The V end was cut by 4 bases, the J end by 5 bases, with 7 bases between. CDR3 protein: CASSSAEDTQYF. The DNA for the CDR3 is TGTGCCAGCAGTTCGGCCGAAGATACGCAGTATTTT.

The J gene is TRBJ2-6, the V gene TRBV7-7; 8 nucleotides agree with TRBD1. Germline CDR1 SSHAT, CDR2 FNYEAQ (reference sequence). Germline trimming cut 5 bases from V and 2 bases from J; bases unmatched to any gene: 8. This CDR3 spans 17 amino acids. The CDR3 nucleotides are TGTGCCAGCAGCCCAAGACCGACAGGGGCTGGGGCCAACGTCCTGACTTTC. It translates to CASSPRPTGAGANVLTF.

The V gene is TRBV6-5, the J gene TRBJ2-7; 11 nucleotides match TRBD2. V was clipped by 0 bases and J by 4 bases; unmatched bases: 2. The germline CDR1 and CDR2 sequences are MNHEY and SVGAGI. The CDR3 sequence is 15 residues long. CDR3 protein: CASSYSTSGSYEQYF. The CDR3 coding sequence is TGTGCCAGCAGTTACTCAACTAGCGGGAGTTACGAGCAGTACTTC.

The table lists this clone with a count of one. J is TRBJ2-6 and V is TRBV29-1; tentatively, D is TRBD1 (6 bases). Deletions cut 6 bases from V and 9 bases from J, with 12 bases between. The germline gives CDR1 SQVTM, CDR2 ANQGSEA. There are 12 residues in the CDR3. CDR3 amino acids: CSVAQGNNVLTF. The CDR3 coding sequence is TGCAGCGTGGCTCAGGGGAACAACGTCCTGACTTTC.

The chain carries TRBV30 and TRBJ2-5, with 11 bases lining up with TRBD2. The J call is in doubt because the DNA end fits TRBJ2-7 better. This CDR3 spans 16 amino acids. The germline gives CDR1 GTSNPN, CDR2 SVGIG (reference sequence). The CDR3 coding sequence is TGTGCCTGGAGTGTACCCGGACTAGCGGGCTCGTACGAGCAGTACTTC. Translation gives CAWSVPGLAGSYEQYF.

This clone was seen only a few times. The V and J genes are TRBV2 and TRBJ2-7; D may match TRBD1 or TRBD2 (5 bases each). The V end lost 4 bases, the J end lost 4 bases, and 14 bases lay between the germline ends. Germline V gene lookup returns CDR1 SNHLY and CDR2 FYNNEI. The CDR3 contains 14 residues. The CDR3 nucleotides read TGTGCCAGCAGTGGGGGCGGGCCAGTATACGAGCAGTACTTC. As protein: CASSGGGPVYEQYF.

The V call is TRBV6-5, the J call TRBJ1-1; D perhaps matches TRBD1 (5 bases). Deletions cut 7 bases from V and 7 bases from J, with 13 bases between. Germline CDR1 reads MNHEY; CDR2 reads SVGAGI. This CDR3 has 12 amino acids. CDR3 DNA sequence: TGTGCCAGCACCTCATGGGGGGGTGAAGCTTTCTTT. Its translation is CASTSWGGEAFF.

V gene TRBV2 combines with J gene TRBJ2-2, with D unclear. This CDR3 spans 15 amino acids. Trimming removed 2 bases from V and 5 bases from J, with 12 bases in between. From germline, CDR1 is SNHLY and CDR2 FYNNEI. The CDR3 DNA reads TGTGCCAGCAGTGAATCCTCGGGCCTTACCGGGGAGCTGTTTTTT. It encodes CASSESSGLTGELFF.

The chain joins TRBV19 to TRBJ2-7, with D possibly being TRBD1 or TRBD2 (5 bases each). CDR3 length: 16 residues. Germline V gene data show CDR1 as LNHDA and CDR2 as SQIVND (reference sequence). Trimming left V 3 bases short and J 6 bases short, with 21 bases between. CDR3 nucleotides: TGTGCCAGTAGTATTGCCCTTGGGGGTCGGTCTAGCGAGCAGTACTTC. Amino acid sequence: CASSIALGGRSSEQYF.

The chain is built from TRBV10-3 and TRBJ2-3, with D possibly matching TRBD2 (5 bases). There are 15 residues in the CDR3. The V end lost 4 bases, the J end lost 2 bases, and 13 bases lay between the germline ends. Germline assignment: CDR1 ENHRY and CDR2 SYGVKD. The CDR3 coding sequence is TGTGCCATCAGTGGGTCTGTAGCGCTCACAGATACGCAGTATTTT. Protein product: CAISGSVALTDTQYF.

For the CDR3, the DNA is TGTGCCTGGAGTAGTTGGGGTGGAAAGTTGACTGAAGCTTTCTTT. Amino acids: CAWSSWGGKLTEAFF. The chain combines TRBV30 with TRBJ1-1; D is undetermined. The length of the CDR3 is 15 residues. The V gene's germline CDR1 is GTSNPN and CDR2 SVGIG (reference sequence). Trimming took off 2 bases at V and 5 bases at J, with 18 bases between the two ends.

The chain employs TRBV11-2 and TRBJ1-1, with D uncertain. This CDR3 has 13 residues. CDR1 is SGHAT, CDR2 FQNNGV, per germline. The V end lost 4 bases, the J end lost 9 bases, and 15 bases lay between the germline ends. The CDR3 DNA reads TGTGCCAGCAGCTCTATGGACCGAGGGAAAGCTTTCTTT. This gives the protein CASSSMDRGKAFF.

The gene calls are TRBV5-1 and TRBJ2-2; TRBD1 matches at 9 bases. This CDR3 is built from 16 residues. The germline V gene encodes CDR1 SGHRS and CDR2 YFSETQ. Trimming cost V 1 base and J 7 bases; bases outside gene matches: 8. Here the CDR3 reads CASSLTTGGKVGELFF. In nucleotides, the CDR3 is TGCGCCAGCAGCTTGACTACAGGGGGCAAGGTCGGGGAGCTGTTTTTT.

The chain links TRBV5-4 to TRBJ2-5; perhaps TRBD2 as D (6 bases). The V end lost 6 bases, the J end lost 4 bases, and 13 bases lay between the germline ends. CDR3 length: 13 residues. In germline, CDR1 is SGHNT, CDR2 YYREEE (reference sequence). In nucleotides, the CDR3 is TGTGCCAGCAAAGAGATAGCGGCAGAGACCCAGTACTTC. Residues: CASKEIAAETQYF.

The chain recombines TRBV6-5 with TRBJ2-7; 14 bases agree with TRBD2. CDR1 MNHEY and CDR2 SVGAGI come from the germline V gene. This CDR3 region has 15 residues. V trimming: 6 bases; J trimming: 4 bases; junction bases outside the gene matches: 5. The CDR3: CASSLGTSGSYEQYF. The CDR3 bases are TGTGCCAGCAGCCTCGGGACTAGCGGGAGTTACGAGCAGTACTTC.

The V gene is TRBV5-6, the J gene TRBJ2-2; D not resolved. The germline V and J ends were trimmed by 6 bases and 0 bases, with 6 bases remaining between them. The CDR3 spans 13 residues. Per germline, CDR1 SGHDT and CDR2 YYEEEE. For the CDR3, the DNA is TGTGCCAGCACGGGTACGAACACCGGGGAGCTGTTTTTT. The encoded protein is CASTGTNTGELFF.

V gene TRBV11-3 combines with J gene TRBJ2-6, with D maybe TRBD2 (6 bases). Germline V lookup: CDR1 SGHNT, CDR2 YENEEA. The CDR3 runs to 20 residues. V lost 3 bases and J lost 4, with 25 bases in between. The CDR3 spells CASSFVLGEATAGGANVLTF. For the CDR3, the DNA is TGTGCCAGCAGCTTTGTCTTGGGGGAAGCAACGGCGGGAGGGGCCAACGTCCTGACTTTC.

The gene calls are TRBV27 and TRBJ1-5; maybe TRBD1 (5 bases). The CDR3 covers 16 residues. Germline V gene lookup returns CDR1 MNHEY and CDR2 SMNVEV (reference sequence). Trimming left V 4 bases short and J 0 bases short, with 13 bases between. CDR3 sequence: CASSSSPDISNQPQHF. In nucleotides, the CDR3 is TGTGCCAGCAGTTCCTCACCGGACATTAGCAATCAGCCCCAGCATTTT.

The gene calls are TRBV5-1 and TRBJ2-2; D not resolved. Germline V gene data show CDR1 as SGHRS and CDR2 as YFSETQ. The CDR3 has 15 amino acids. V dropped 4 bases and J dropped 2 bases, with 12 bases sitting between them. CDR3: CASSRTSSNTGELFF. The DNA for the CDR3 is TGCGCCAGCAGCCGCACCTCTAGTAACACCGGGGAGCTGTTTTTT.

CDR3: CASSLSGAEAFF. As DNA, the CDR3 is TGTGCCAGCTCCCTGAGTGGGGCTGAAGCTTTCTTT. The chain combines TRBV18 with TRBJ1-1; no clear D. This CDR3 has 12 residues. Germline loops: CDR1 KGHSH, CDR2 LQKENI. The ends were cut back, 6 bases at V and 6 bases at J, with 11 bases in the middle.

This chain links TRBV30 with TRBJ1-3; D unclear. Germline V CDR1 and CDR2: GTSNPN, SVGIG (reference sequence). With 0 bases removed from V and 2 bases from J, the gap between germline ends came to 11 bases. The CDR3 loop spans 15 amino acids. Here the CDR3 reads CAWSVLKGTGNTIYF. The DNA for the CDR3 is TGTGCCTGGAGTGTACTGAAAGGGACTGGAAACACCATATATTTT.

CDR3 bases: TGTGCCAGCAGCCAAGGGGGCCAGCCGGGTTCACTGTTTTTT. It encodes CASSQGGQPGSLFF. The chain has TRBV4-2 and TRBJ1-4, with D perhaps TRBD1 (5 bases). Germline values: CDR1 LGHNA, CDR2 YNFKEQ. The CDR3 covers 14 residues. V was pared by 1 base and J by 13 bases, with 16 bases between.

The V gene is TRBV9, the J gene TRBJ1-2; D uncertain. Germline loops: CDR1 SGDLS, CDR2 YYNGEE. The ends were cut back, 3 bases at V and 8 bases at J, with 5 bases in the middle. This CDR3 region has 10 residues. Written as DNA, the CDR3 is TGTGCCAGCAGCGGGAGGGGCTACACCTTC. It codes for CASSGRGYTF.

The CDR3 loop reads CASSERRNEQFF. For the CDR3, the DNA is TGTGCCAGCAGTGAGCGGCGCAATGAGCAGTTCTTC. The rearrangement joins TRBV25-1 to TRBJ2-1; no reliable D call. The length of the CDR3 is 12 residues. The germline CDR1 and CDR2 sequences are MGHDK and SYGVNS. Trimming pared 3 bases from V and 6 bases from J, leaving 6 bases between.

Points on this clone: In the same sample, other DNA sequences code for this CDR3. The CDR3 sequence is CASSPLGYEQYF. CDR3 nucleotide sequence: TGTGCCAGCAGTCCTCTAGGGTACGAGCAGTACTTC. The chain uses TRBV6-5 and TRBJ2-7; D ambiguous. V was pared by 5 bases and J by 4 bases, with 9 bases between. CDR1 MNHEY and CDR2 SVGAGI come from the germline V gene. CDR3 size: 12 residues.